This TCR beta chain appears in the sequencing data of a study of blood T cell repertoires in COVID-19. Study information: The samples span acute and convalescent COVID-19 from the United States, Italy and Spain. From T cells, B-cell-depleted T cells, or PBMCs came the material, which was cDNA or gDNA.

Authors' analysis steps: Quantification of nucleated cells was approximated via reference gene primer amplification. Sequencing was performed with immunoSEQ multiplex PCR; in TCRdb, only in-frame clones are kept and a portion is missing. D and trimming were read from the DNA, whereas the V and J calls and clone size are those reported in that table. The sample consists of tens of thousands of clones, 88% of them appearing once. The CDR3 spans 11 residues. CDR1 and CDR2 (germline): SGHTA, FQGNSA. V shed 4 bases and J shed 5 bases, with 5 bases lying between them. This clone was seen only once. The receptor was isolated from a human donor in a cohort sampled during active COVID-19. The rearrangement joins TRBV7-2 to TRBJ2-5; D is undetermined. Material for sequencing was peripheral blood. The CDR3 loop is CASSSGETQYF. CDR3 DNA sequence: TGTGCCAGCAGCTCCGGGGAGACCCAGTACTTC.